Here is one T cell receptor (beta chain) with its context. Its antigen is not identified. A junction end diverges from the germline sequence, so it may reflect a read error. The sample comes from a study of cytomegalovirus exposure and HLA in healthy donors. Study results and limitations: The majority of CMV-associated TCR beta chains were reported as apparently HLA-restricted in a later analysis. Of the V segments, some could not be distinguished, including TRBV6-2 and TRBV6-3, and were excluded. Most sequenced TCRs were rare (though some public TCRs occurred in many donors). Reports described diagnosis of cytomegalovirus status by the classifier as highly specific and sensitive.

This CDR3 has 14 residues. Per germline, CDR1 SEHNR and CDR2 FQNEAQ (reference sequence). Researchers ran the PCR with 60 Vbeta and 13 Jbeta primers. TCRdb's copy holds only in-frame clones and misses some; the assay was immunoSEQ multiplex PCR. In the table there are about 180,000 clones, 80% of which are singletons. The sample comprised PBMCs. This sequence was found in a man in his thirties or forties in good health and CMV-seropositive. The rearrangement links TRBV7-9 to TRBJ1-2; D remains unclear. The CDR3 protein is CSSSLGVETYGYTF. The CDR3, as DNA: TGTTCCAGCAGCTTAGGTGTAGAAACCTATGGCTACACCTTC.